What follows is one T cell receptor (beta chain) and its context. The antigen it recognizes is unknown. Per-base quality was not reported, and no clone a single base away is much larger than it. The record originates from a study of control samples from healthy donors and cancer patients (dated by TCRdb to the early 2020s). The library was made by the immunoSEQ multiplex PCR assay. TCRdb obtained this table from immuneACCESS and retained in-frame rearrangements with V and J assigned. These tables miss some clones; where compared with another copy, unresolved V genes account for less than half of the shortfall, and the remainder is unexplained. The sample yields approximately 160,000 clones; 90% to 95% were counted once. 0.65% to 0.75% of the sample comes from the top ten. V trim: 5 bases; J trim: 2 bases; unmatched bases: 7. Taken from cysteine to phenylalanine, the CDR3 has 15 residues. Solely the CDR3 DNA is kept, with 45 bases framed from the first base. According to the germline V gene, CDR1 reads SGHRS and CDR2 reads YFSETQ.

This receptor was taken from a woman aged 25 to 39 in good health. The sample consisted of blood. The chain is made from TRBV5-1 and TRBJ2-3; the central 8 bases match TRBD2. The CDR3 loop reads CASRLTSGHTDTQYF. The DNA sequence reads TGCGCCAGCAGACTAACTAGCGGACACACAGATACGCAGTATTTT.